Included here is one T cell receptor (beta chain) sequence, with context. Antigen unknown. The authors' processing: Because ImmunoSEQ provided only junction sequences with no quality scores, the filtering differed. The table came from immunoSEQ multiplex PCR; TCRdb's copy has only in-frame clones and leaves some out. From that table come the V and J calls and clone size; the DNA was used to work out D and trimming. The profile shows about 2.4 million clones, roughly 93% of them singletons. Germline CDR1 is SGHTA and CDR2 is FQGTGA. The CDR3 covers 15 residues. This entry comes from a study of shared clonotypes between healthy human individuals. The study's findings and limits: Sorted-subset samples were not fully sequenced, rarefaction indicated.

The rearrangement links TRBV7-3 to TRBJ2-7, with TRBD2 identical over 10 bases. Sequencing was performed on naive CD4+ T cells from PBMCs. Subset noted: CD45RA+ positively selected. The clonotype comes from a young man in good health. Some clones in this sample may be carry-over from other donors' samples. CDR3 DNA: TGTGCTCCCTCGGCAGGGCTAGCGGGAGAATACGAGCAGTACTTC. Amino acid sequence: CAPSAGLAGEYEQYF.